The present TCR beta chain was sequenced within a study of spatial heterogeneity in lung cancer. Study results and caveats: Tracking of ubiquitous and regional nonsynonymous mutations by counts of ubiquitous and regional expanded TCRs, respectively, was seen. For expanded intratumoral alpha and beta TCRs, counts tracked tumor mutation counts.

The time point is: sample taken at primary tumor resection. Whole RNA, isolated from tumor, nontumor lung or frozen PBMC, was sequenced without prior sorting. This clonotype was found many times. Its antigen is undetermined. A distinct unique molecular identifier was carried by each TCR cDNA molecule. TCRdb reanalysed the 5' RACE reads using MiXCR and keeps one entry per CDR3 protein. The sample yields some 100,000 distinct CDR3 sequences, around 4.3% seen once. CDR3 size: 14 residues. Between the trimmed V and J ends, which lost 0 bases and 4 bases, there was a span of 9 bases. V gene TRBV12-3 or TRBV12-4 combines with J gene TRBJ2-5, with unresolved D. This receptor was taken from a male donor with early-stage non-small cell lung cancer. The sample here was lung tumor tissue, taken at surgery. For the CDR3, the DNA is TGTGCCAGCAGTTTAGCCGTCCGAGGAGAGACCCAGTACTTC. Amino acid sequence: CASSLAVRGETQYF.